These T cell receptor beta chains were read from a single sample in a study of OX40 agonist ivuxolimab in advanced cancers. Repertoires were generated with immunoSEQ multiplex PCR, while TCRdb's copy carries only in-frame clones and drops some. The data show some 73,000 clones, about 86% seen once. Sequences were derived from CD4+ or CD8+ T cells sorted from blood, sampled in a trial of the OX40 agonist ivuxolimab. The origin of the receptors is an adult with an advanced solid tumor such as melanoma, head and neck, liver or kidney cancer. The CDR3 runs from the conserved cysteine through the conserved F or W. D genes are given only for firm matches. Clone size, where shown, is once, few, many, or a class for clones that have expanded.

CDR3aa | CDR3nt | j_gene | v_gene | d_gene | abundance
CASSDVGGSYEQYF | TGTGCCAGCAGTGATGTAGGGGGCTCCTACGAGCAGTACTTC | TRBJ2-7 | TRBV25-1 | . | .
CASSVHSPGGEQFF | TGTGCCAGCAGCGTACACAGCCCTGGGGGTGAGCAGTTCTTC | TRBJ2-1 | TRBV9 | . | .
CASSTWGSQNTGELFF | TGTGCCAGCAGTACATGGGGGAGCCAGAACACCGGGGAGCTGTTTTTT | TRBJ2-2 | TRBV25-1 | . | .
CASSLSTAYEQYF | TGTGCCAGCAGCTTAAGCACCGCCTACGAGCAGTACTTC | TRBJ2-7 | TRBV11-3 | . | .
CASSVPLGTRSPDNSPLHF | TGTGCCAGCAGCGTACCACTGGGTACGCGGTCTCCGGATAATTCACCCCTCCACTTT | TRBJ1-6 | TRBV9 | . | .
CSVAEGLQEKLFF | TGCAGCGTTGCCGAGGGGCTTCAGGAAAAACTGTTTTTT | TRBJ1-4 | TRBV29-1 | . | once
CATDTGTPNQPQHF | TGTGCCACCGATACAGGGACCCCAAATCAGCCCCAGCATTTT | TRBJ1-5 | TRBV19 | . | few
CASSLLGQGRSNEKLFF | TGTGCCAGCAGTTTACTTGGACAGGGTCGCTCTAATGAAAAACTGTTTTTT | TRBJ1-4 | TRBV28 | TRBD1 | .
CASSQTLGQLGNTIYF | TGCGCCAGCAGCCAAACCCTCGGACAGCTCGGAAACACCATATATTTT | TRBJ1-3 | TRBV4-1 | . | .
CASSLRQNTEAFF | TGTGCCAGCAGCTTGAGGCAGAACACTGAAGCTTTCTTT | TRBJ1-1 | TRBV5-4 | . | .
CASSLLDAQETQYF | TGTGCCAGCAGCTTGTTGGATGCCCAAGAGACCCAGTACTTC | TRBJ2-5 | TRBV5-8 | . | .
CASSSTGTGYYEQYF | TGCGCCAGCAGCTCGACCGGGACAGGGTACTACGAGCAGTACTTC | TRBJ2-7 | TRBV5-1 | TRBD1 | .
CASSWVTEPYSTQYF | TGCGCCAGCAGCTGGGTAACGGAACCCTACTCGACCCAGTACTTC | TRBJ2-5 | TRBV5-1 | . | .
CASTSLRLTGNTIYF | TGTGCCAGTACTTCGCTGCGTTTAACTGGAAACACCATATATTTT | TRBJ1-3 | TRBV19 | . | once
CASSQGQREKLFF | TGCGCCAGCAGCCAAGGGCAGAGGGAAAAACTGTTTTTT | TRBJ1-4 | TRBV4-3 | . | .
CASSLDSARQFF | TGTGCCAGCAGCTTAGATAGCGCAAGACAGTTCTTC | TRBJ2-1 | TRBV7-2 | . | .
CASSQGSGGPTWDTQYF | TGCGCCAGCAGCCAAGGGAGCGGGGGGCCCACGTGGGATACGCAGTATTTT | TRBJ2-3 | TRBV4-1 | TRBD2 | .
CASSLERNEKLFF | TGTGCCAGCAGCTTAGAGAGAAATGAAAAACTGTTTTTT | TRBJ1-4 | TRBV7-2 | . | .
CAWSVNMNTEAFF | TGTGCCTGGAGTGTAAACATGAACACTGAAGCTTTCTTT | TRBJ1-1 | TRBV30 | . | .
CASSSETGTGNTIYF | TGTGCCAGCAGTTCCGAAACAGGGACTGGAAACACCATATATTTT | TRBJ1-3 | TRBV6-6 | . | .
CAWTDRGVTQYF | TGTGCCTGGACCGACAGGGGAGTGACCCAGTACTTC | TRBJ2-5 | TRBV30 | TRBD1 | .
CASSATHGSGGKNTGELFF | TGTGCCAGCAGCGCAACCCATGGTAGCGGGGGGAAGAACACCGGGGAGCTGTTTTTT | TRBJ2-2 | TRBV5-6 | TRBD2 | few
CASSPPGQGAGTQHF | TGTGCCAGCAGCCCCCCCGGGCAGGGTGCTGGGACCCAGCATTTT | TRBJ1-5 | TRBV7-9 | . | .
CSVKGADTQYF | TGCAGCGTTAAAGGCGCAGATACGCAGTATTTT | TRBJ2-3 | TRBV29-1 | . | .
CASSLDPRLFF | TGTGCCAGCAGCTTAGATCCTAGGTTGTTCTTC | TRBJ2-1 | TRBV11-2 | . | .
CASRGRDYTEAFF | TGTGCCAGTAGAGGCAGGGACTACACTGAAGCTTTCTTT | TRBJ1-1 | TRBV19 | . | .
CASSLGRASNEQFF | TGTGCCAGCAGCTTAGGACGGGCCTCGAATGAGCAGTTCTTC | TRBJ2-1 | TRBV11-3 | . | .
CASRAGRISGNTIYF | TGTGCCAGTAGAGCGGGACGGATCTCTGGAAACACCATATATTTT | TRBJ1-3 | TRBV19 | . | .
CASSRRTGVKTDTQYF | TGCGCCAGCAGCCGACGGACAGGGGTGAAAACAGATACGCAGTATTTT | TRBJ2-3 | TRBV5-1 | TRBD1 | .
CASSIDTGETGELFF | TGTGCCAGTAGTATAGATACCGGCGAAACCGGGGAGCTGTTTTTT | TRBJ2-2 | TRBV19 | . | .
CASSVGQGEKLFF | TGTGCCAGCAGCGTGGGACAGGGTGAAAAACTGTTTTTT | TRBJ1-4 | TRBV2 | TRBD1 | .
CASSLELQGTGTDTQYF | TGCGCCAGCAGCTTGGAATTACAGGGGACGGGCACAGATACGCAGTATTTT | TRBJ2-3 | TRBV5-1 | TRBD1 | .
CASSSRLYEQYF | TGTGCCAGCAGTAGCCGACTCTACGAGCAGTACTTC | TRBJ2-7 | TRBV6-1 | . | .
CASRPDRYTEAFF | TGTGCCAGCCGTCCAGACAGATACACTGAAGCTTTCTTT | TRBJ1-1 | TRBV28 | . | .
CASCLPTDTQYF | TGTGCCAGCTGTCTACCGACAGATACGCAGTATTTT | TRBJ2-3 | TRBV28 | . | .
CASSLNSGTEAFF | TGTGCCAGCAGCTTAAACTCAGGGACTGAAGCTTTCTTT | TRBJ1-1 | TRBV6-1 | . | .
CATKREDRANTEAFF | TGTGCCACCAAGAGAGAGGACAGGGCGAACACTGAAGCTTTCTTT | TRBJ1-1 | TRBV2 | TRBD1 | once
CATSRGRDSLRGYTF | TGTGCCACCAGCAGAGGCCGGGACAGCCTAAGGGGCTACACCTTC | TRBJ1-2 | TRBV15 | TRBD1 | .
CASSVLAGESEQYF | TGCGCCAGCAGCGTGCTAGCGGGAGAATCCGAGCAGTACTTC | TRBJ2-7 | TRBV5-1 | TRBD2 | .
CASSWRTVSSYEQYF | TGTGCCAGTAGTTGGAGGACGGTGAGCTCCTACGAGCAGTACTTC | TRBJ2-7 | TRBV19 | . | many
CASSPFGLAGADTQYF | TGTGCCAGCTCACCATTTGGGCTAGCGGGAGCCGATACGCAGTATTTT | TRBJ2-3 | TRBV18 | TRBD2 | .
CASSLVAGRETQYF | TGTGCCAGCAGCCTCGTCGCCGGGCGGGAGACCCAGTACTTC | TRBJ2-5 | TRBV11-3 | . | .
CASSLMAGTGLSTDTQYF | TGTGCCAGCAGCCTCATGGCAGGGACAGGGCTATCCACAGATACGCAGTATTTT | TRBJ2-3 | TRBV14 | TRBD1 | .
CASSLGSGTGVQETQYF | TGTGCCAGCAGTCTAGGATCAGGGACAGGAGTCCAAGAGACCCAGTACTTC | TRBJ2-5 | TRBV2 | TRBD1 | once
CASTTGGSGGYTF | TGTGCCAGCACGACAGGGGGGTCGGGAGGCTACACCTTC | TRBJ1-2 | TRBV6-5 | TRBD1 | .
CASSEWSPPGSYEQYF | TGTGCCAGCAGTGAATGGTCCCCGCCGGGCTCCTACGAGCAGTACTTC | TRBJ2-7 | TRBV25-1 | . | .
CASSQGTGSRGYNDEQFF | TGCGCCAGCAGCCAAGGTACAGGTTCCCGGGGGTATAACGATGAGCAGTTCTTC | TRBJ2-1 | TRBV4-3 | . | few
CASSPPRAEAFF | TGTGCCAGCAGTCCCCCCCGCGCTGAAGCTTTCTTT | TRBJ1-1 | TRBV6-1 | . | .
CASSQDRWSYNEQFF | TGTGCCAGCAGCCAAGACAGGTGGTCCTACAATGAGCAGTTCTTC | TRBJ2-1 | TRBV14 | . | .
CASSHGQITGELFF | TGCGCCAGCAGCCATGGGCAAATCACCGGGGAGCTGTTTTTT | TRBJ2-2 | TRBV4-1 | . | .